This T cell receptor (beta chain) was identified in a study of blood T cell repertoires in COVID-19. Study at large: Sample material is recorded as cDNA or gDNA derived from T cells, B-cell-depleted T cells, or PBMCs.

Germline V gives CDR1 SEHNR, CDR2 FQNEAQ (reference sequence). This CDR3 contains 16 residues. V dropped 1 base and J dropped 5 bases, with 14 bases sitting between them. Patients from Seattle were sampled longitudinally, starting during active infection. As handled by the study authors: Using reference gene primer amplification, nucleated cell counts were estimated. Profiling relied on immunoSEQ multiplex PCR, and the TCRdb table lists in-frame clones only, not all of them. Clonal size and the V and J genes are those of that table, whereas D and trimming came from the DNA. Among approximately 300,000 clones listed, about 90% were seen once.

The chain has TRBV7-9 and TRBJ1-4; perhaps TRBD1 as D (6 bases). Sequenced sample: peripheral blood. The sequence was obtained from a woman younger than 45 with COVID-19, enrolled during active disease. The CDR3 DNA reads TGTGCCAGCAGCTTAGGCCCGGACAGCACAAATGAAAAACTGTTTTTT. As protein: CASSLGPDSTNEKLFF.